This T cell receptor beta chain is drawn from a study of CXCR3-negative and CXCR3-positive naive CD8 T cells. The study made its TRB cDNA libraries by 5' RACE, adding UMI labels. Reanalyzing the 5' RACE reads, TCRdb keeps one entry per CDR3 protein, without DNA. The sample has about 40,000 distinct CDR3 sequences. Germline CDR1 is SGHVS and CDR2 is FNYEAQ. The CDR3 covers 16 residues. V usage is TRBV7-6 and J usage is TRBJ2-1; no DNA is available, so the TRBD1 call from TCRdb remains unchecked. The origin of this receptor is a human donor in good health. Some clones in this sample may be carry-over from other donors' samples. The sequencing sample was made of memory CD8+ T cells from blood. CDR3: CASRLDRPCCYNEQFF. Supplemented by reference TRBV7-6 and TRBJ2-1, the full variable domain reads GAGVSQSPRYKVTKRGQDVALRCDPISGHVSLYWYRQALGQGPEFLTYFNYEAQQDKSGLPNDRFSAERPEGSISTLTIQRTEQRDSAMYRCASRLDRPCCYNEQFFGPGTRLTVL.